The following is a T cell receptor (beta chain) sequence with its context. The data are from a study of cytomegalovirus exposure and HLA in healthy donors. 60 Vbeta and 13 Jbeta primers were used in PCR. Profiled with immunoSEQ multiplex PCR; TCRdb holds only in-frame clones, not every one. There are 180,000 or so clones in the sample; approximately 59% occur only once, and 2.5% to 3.5% lies in the top ten. The J segment lost 0 bases and the V segment lost 6 bases, leaving 1 base of the junction unmatched. The CDR3 covers 16 residues. CDR1 and CDR2 (germline): MGHDK, SYGVNS. This clonotype originated in a man in his forties or fifties in good health and CMV-seronegative. V usage is TRBV25-1 and J usage is TRBJ2-1; 14 bases are a match to TRBD2. Sequencing was performed on PBMCs. CDR3 nucleotides: TGTGCCAGCAGCGGGACTAGCGGGAGCTCCTACAATGAGCAGTTCTTC. It translates to CASSGTSGSSYNEQFF.